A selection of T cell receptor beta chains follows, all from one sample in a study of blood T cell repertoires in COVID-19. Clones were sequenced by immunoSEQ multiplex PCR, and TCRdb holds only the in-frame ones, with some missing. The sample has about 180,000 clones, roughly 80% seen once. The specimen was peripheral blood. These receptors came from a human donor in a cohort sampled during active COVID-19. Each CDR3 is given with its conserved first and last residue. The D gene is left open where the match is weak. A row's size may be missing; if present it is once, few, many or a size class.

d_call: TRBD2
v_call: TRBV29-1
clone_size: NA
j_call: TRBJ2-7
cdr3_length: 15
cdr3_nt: TGCAGCGTCGCAACTTCGGGACTAGAGATTACCGAGCAGTACTTC
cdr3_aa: CSVATSGLEITEQYF

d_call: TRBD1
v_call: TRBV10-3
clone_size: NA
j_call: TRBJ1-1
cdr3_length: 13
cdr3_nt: TGTGCCAGCCTCAGGGGGTTGAACACTGAAGCTTTCTTT
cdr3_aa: CASLRGLNTEAFF

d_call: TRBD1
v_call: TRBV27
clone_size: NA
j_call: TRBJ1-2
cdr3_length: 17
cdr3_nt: TGTGCCAGCAGATCACTCAACAGGGGGCGGAACGCGGATGGCTACACCTTC
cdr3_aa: CASRSLNRGRNADGYTF

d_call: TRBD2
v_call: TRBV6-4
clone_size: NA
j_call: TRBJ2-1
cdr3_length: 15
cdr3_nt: TGTGCCAGCAGTTTAGCGGGGGGCCTCCACAATGAGCAGTTCTTC
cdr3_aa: CASSLAGGLHNEQFF

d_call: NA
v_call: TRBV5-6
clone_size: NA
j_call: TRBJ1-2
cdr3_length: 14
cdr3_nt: TGTGCCAGCAGCTTGTTTGTACAGGGCTATGGCTACACCTTC
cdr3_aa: CASSLFVQGYGYTF

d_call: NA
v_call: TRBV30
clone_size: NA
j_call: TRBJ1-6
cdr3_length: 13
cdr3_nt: TGTGCCTGGAGTGTGGGGAGGAACTCACCCCTCCACTTT
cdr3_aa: CAWSVGRNSPLHF

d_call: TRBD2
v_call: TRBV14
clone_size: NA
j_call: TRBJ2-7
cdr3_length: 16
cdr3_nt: TGTGCCAGCAGCCATTATACTAGCGGGTATTTAGCCGAGCAGTACTTC
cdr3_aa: CASSHYTSGYLAEQYF

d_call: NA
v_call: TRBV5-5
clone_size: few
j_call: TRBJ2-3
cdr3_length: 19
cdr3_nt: TGTGCCAGCAGCGGAACCTACAGAGTCTTGGGGCTAAGCACAGATACGCAGTATTTT
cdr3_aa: CASSGTYRVLGLSTDTQYF

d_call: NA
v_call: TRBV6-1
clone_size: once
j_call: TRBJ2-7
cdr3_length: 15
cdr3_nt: TGTGCCAGCAGTGAAGGCGGGACGGGCTCGGAGGAGCAGTACTTC
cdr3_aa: CASSEGGTGSEEQYF

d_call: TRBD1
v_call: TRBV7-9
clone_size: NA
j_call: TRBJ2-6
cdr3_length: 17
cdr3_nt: TGTGCCAGCAGTCCCGGGACAGGCCTCTCTGGGGCCAACGTCCTGACTTTC
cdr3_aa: CASSPGTGLSGANVLTF

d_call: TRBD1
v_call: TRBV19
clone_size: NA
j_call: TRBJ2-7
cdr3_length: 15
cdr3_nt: TGTGCCAGTAGTATCCAATACAGGGGCTCCTACGAGCAGTACTTC
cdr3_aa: CASSIQYRGSYEQYF

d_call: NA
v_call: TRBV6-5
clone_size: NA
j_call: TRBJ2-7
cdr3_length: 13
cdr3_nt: TGTGCCAGCAGTTACGCTCAGGGCTACGAGCAGTACTTC
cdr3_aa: CASSYAQGYEQYF

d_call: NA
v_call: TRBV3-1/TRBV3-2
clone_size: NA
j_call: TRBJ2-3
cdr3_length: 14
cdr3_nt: TGTGCCAGCAGCCAAGCTAGCAGGACAGATACGCAGTATTTT
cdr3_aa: CASSQASRTDTQYF

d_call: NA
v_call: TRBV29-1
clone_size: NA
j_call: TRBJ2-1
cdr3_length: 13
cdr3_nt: TGCAGCGTGAGGGGGAGCTCCTACAATGAGCAGTTCTTC
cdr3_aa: CSVRGSSYNEQFF